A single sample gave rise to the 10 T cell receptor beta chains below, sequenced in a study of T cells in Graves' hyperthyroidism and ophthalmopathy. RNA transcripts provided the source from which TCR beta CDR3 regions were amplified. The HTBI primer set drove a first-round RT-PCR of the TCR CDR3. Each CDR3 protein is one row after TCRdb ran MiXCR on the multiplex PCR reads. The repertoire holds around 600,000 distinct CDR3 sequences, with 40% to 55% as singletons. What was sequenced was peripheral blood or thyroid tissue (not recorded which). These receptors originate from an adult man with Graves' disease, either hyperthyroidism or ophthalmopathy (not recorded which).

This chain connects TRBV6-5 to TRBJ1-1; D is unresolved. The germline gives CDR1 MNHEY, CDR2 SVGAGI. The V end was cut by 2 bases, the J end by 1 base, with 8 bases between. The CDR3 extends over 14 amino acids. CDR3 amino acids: CASSYVDTNTEAFF. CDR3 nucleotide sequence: TGTGCCAGCAGTTACGTCGATACGAACACTGAAGCTTTCTTT.

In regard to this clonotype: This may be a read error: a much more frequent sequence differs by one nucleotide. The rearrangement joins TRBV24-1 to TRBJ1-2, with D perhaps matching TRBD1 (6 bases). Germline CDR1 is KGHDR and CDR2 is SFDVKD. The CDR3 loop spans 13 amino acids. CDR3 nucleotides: TGTGCCACCAGCGCACAGGGCAACTATGGCCACACCTTC. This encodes CATSAQGNYGHTF.

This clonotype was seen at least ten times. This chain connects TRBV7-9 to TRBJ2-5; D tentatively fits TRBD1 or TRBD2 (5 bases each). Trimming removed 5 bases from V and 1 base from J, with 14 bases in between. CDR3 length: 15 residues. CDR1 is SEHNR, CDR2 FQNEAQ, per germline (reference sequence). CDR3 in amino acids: CASSEYTGTQETQYF. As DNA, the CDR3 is TGTGCCAGCAGCGAGTATACTGGGACCCAAGAGACCCAGTACTTC.

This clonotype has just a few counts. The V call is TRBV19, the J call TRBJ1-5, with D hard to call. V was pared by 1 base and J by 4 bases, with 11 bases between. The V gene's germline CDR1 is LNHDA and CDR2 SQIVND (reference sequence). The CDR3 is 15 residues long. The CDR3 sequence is CASSIAGGRNQPQHF. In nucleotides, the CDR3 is TGTGCCAGTAGTATAGCAGGTGGTCGAAATCAGCCCCAGCATTTT.

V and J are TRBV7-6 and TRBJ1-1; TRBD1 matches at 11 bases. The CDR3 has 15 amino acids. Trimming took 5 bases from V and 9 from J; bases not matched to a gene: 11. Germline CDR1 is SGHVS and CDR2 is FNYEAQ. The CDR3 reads CASSHGRGQGAQAFF. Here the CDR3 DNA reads TGTGCCAGCAGCCATGGTCGAGGACAGGGGGCACAAGCTTTCTTT.

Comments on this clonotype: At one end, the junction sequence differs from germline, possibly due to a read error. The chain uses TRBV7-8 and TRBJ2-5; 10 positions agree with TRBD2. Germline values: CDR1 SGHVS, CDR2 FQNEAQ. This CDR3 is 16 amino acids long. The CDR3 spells CASSPGPSGSQGTQYF. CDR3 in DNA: TGTGCCAGCAGCCCTGGGCCTAGCGGGAGCCAAGGGACCCAGTACTTC.

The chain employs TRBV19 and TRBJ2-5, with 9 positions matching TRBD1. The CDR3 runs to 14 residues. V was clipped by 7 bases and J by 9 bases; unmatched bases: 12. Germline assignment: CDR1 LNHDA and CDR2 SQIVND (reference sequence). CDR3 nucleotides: TGTGCCAGTACTTTGGGGACAGGGTTCGAGGCCCAGTACTTC. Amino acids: CASTLGTGFEAQYF.

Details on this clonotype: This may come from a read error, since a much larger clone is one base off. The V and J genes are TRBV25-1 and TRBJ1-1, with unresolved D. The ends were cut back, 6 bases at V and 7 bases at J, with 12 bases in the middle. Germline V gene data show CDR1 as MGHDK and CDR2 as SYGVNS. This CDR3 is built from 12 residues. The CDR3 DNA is TGTGCCAGCAGCTTAGTGGGGAATGAAGCTTTCTTT. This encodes CASSLVGNEAFF.

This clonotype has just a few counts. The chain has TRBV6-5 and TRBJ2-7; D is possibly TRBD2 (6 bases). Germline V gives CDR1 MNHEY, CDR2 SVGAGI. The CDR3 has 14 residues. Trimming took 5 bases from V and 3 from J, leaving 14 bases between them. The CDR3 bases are TGTGCCAGCAGTGAAGGGCTAGCGATCTACGAGCAGTACTTC. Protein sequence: CASSEGLAIYEQYF.

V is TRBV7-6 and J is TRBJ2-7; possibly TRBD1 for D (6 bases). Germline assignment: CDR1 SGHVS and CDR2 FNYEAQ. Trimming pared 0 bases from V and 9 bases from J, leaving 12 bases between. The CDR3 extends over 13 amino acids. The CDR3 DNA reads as TGTGCCAGCAGCTTAGCGGGCAGGGGTCGGCAGTACTTC. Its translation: CASSLAGRGRQYF.